Presented here are 25 T cell receptor beta chains from one specimen sequenced in a study of control samples from healthy donors and cancer patients. Some clones are missing from TCRdb's copy, which holds only in-frame ones; the method was immunoSEQ multiplex PCR. The sample contains some 65,000 clones, approximately 84% of which appear only once. Sequencing used PBMCs. The receptors were gathered from a woman between 45 and 60 years old with lung cancer.

This chain connects TRBV7-2 to TRBJ1-2; D might be TRBD1 (5 bases). The V gene lost 4 bases and the J gene lost 8 bases, with 17 bases spanning the gap. Germline V gene lookup returns CDR1 SGHTA and CDR2 FQGNSA. CDR3 length: 14 residues. Written as DNA, the CDR3 is TGTGCCAGCAGCTCAAACCCATCAGGGTACGGCTACACCTTC. This codes for CASSSNPSGYGYTF.

This clone was found once. The CDR3 DNA sequence: TGTGCCAGCAGCCCCCATGGTGGCAAAAATGAGCAGTTCTTC. It yields the protein CASSPHGGKNEQFF. The chain uses TRBV6-5 and TRBJ2-1; no clear D. Germline CDR1 MNHEY, CDR2 SVGAGI. The V and J ends lost 6 bases and 7 bases respectively, with 16 bases between them. This CDR3 is 14 amino acids long.

The gene calls are TRBV20-1 and TRBJ1-2; a possible D gene is TRBD1 (6 bases). The length of the CDR3 is 12 residues. Between the trimmed V and J ends, which lost 3 bases and 4 bases, there was a span of 9 bases. Per germline, CDR1 DFQATT and CDR2 SNEGSKA (reference sequence). The CDR3: CSASEGGYGYTF. In DNA form, the CDR3 reads TGCAGTGCTAGTGAGGGGGGCTATGGCTACACCTTC.

The rearrangement links TRBV18 to TRBJ2-3; 12 bases are shared with TRBD2. Germline values: CDR1 KGHSH, CDR2 LQKENI. The CDR3 is 16 residues long. V gave up 6 bases and J gave up 1 base; unmatched junction bases: 5. CDR3 nucleotide sequence: TGTGCCAGCTCGCCAACTAGCGGGGGGCGCACAGATACGCAGTATTTT. The encoded protein is CASSPTSGGRTDTQYF. The whole variable domain, remainder taken from reference TRBV18 and TRBJ2-3, is NAGVMQNPRHLVRRRGQEARLRCSPMKGHSHVYWYRQLPEEGLKFMVYLQKENIIDESGMPKERFSAEFPKEGPSILRIQQVVRGDSAAYFCASSPTSGGRTDTQYFGPGTRLTVL.

The chain couples TRBV29-1 to TRBJ1-1; 9 positions agree with TRBD1. Germline assignment: CDR1 SQVTM and CDR2 ANQGSEA. CDR3 length: 14 residues. J gave up 4 bases and V 0 bases, and 3 bases lay outside the gene matches. CDR3 sequence: CSVEEGQGITEAFF. In DNA, the CDR3 is TGCAGCGTTGAAGAAGGACAGGGGATCACTGAAGCTTTCTTT.

The chain combines TRBV18 with TRBJ1-4; 9 bases fit TRBD1. J was trimmed by 8 bases and V by 4 bases; bases with no gene match: 8. The length of the CDR3 is 15 residues. Germline V CDR1 and CDR2: KGHSH, LQKENI. CDR3 coding DNA: TGTGCCAGCTCACGTACCGGGACAGGGAACGAAAAACTGTTTTTT. This codes for CASSRTGTGNEKLFF. The variable domain in full, with the rest retrieved from reference TRBV18 and TRBJ1-4, is NAGVMQNPRHLVRRRGQEARLRCSPMKGHSHVYWYRQLPEEGLKFMVYLQKENIIDESGMPKERFSAEFPKEGPSILRIQQVVRGDSAAYFCASSRTGTGNEKLFFGSGTQLSVL.

The chain is built from TRBV19 and TRBJ1-1; 7 bases match TRBD1. J lost 0 bases, V lost 6 bases, and 13 bases had no gene match. Germline-derived CDR1 and CDR2 are LNHDA and SQIVND (reference sequence). The CDR3 consists of 17 residues. This CDR3 is CASRETGFATMNTEAFF. The CDR3 region has the DNA TGTGCCAGTAGGGAGACAGGGTTCGCTACAATGAACACTGAAGCTTTCTTT.

For the CDR3, the DNA is TGCAGCGCCGGGACAGGGCTAGTGAACACTGAAGCTTTCTTT. As protein: CSAGTGLVNTEAFF. The rearrangement uses TRBV29-1 and TRBJ1-1; TRBD1 agrees at 9 bases. Trimming removed 7 bases from V and 0 bases from J; junction bases left unmatched: 6. This CDR3 spans 14 amino acids. In germline, CDR1 is SQVTM, CDR2 ANQGSEA.

The rearrangement links TRBV12-5 to TRBJ1-1; D is uncertain. The germline gives CDR1 LGHNT, CDR2 FRNRAP. The CDR3 has 11 amino acids. V lost 3 bases to trimming and J lost 8 bases, with 7 bases between them. CDR3 loop: CASGLGAEAFF. CDR3 sequence (DNA): TGTGCTAGTGGTTTAGGTGCGGAAGCTTTCTTT.

This clone was counted only a few times. V usage is TRBV6-4 and J usage is TRBJ2-7; a weak D match, TRBD1 (5 bases). The CDR3 has 12 residues. Per germline, CDR1 MRHNA and CDR2 SNTAGT. V was cut by 3 bases and J by 6 bases, with 9 bases left in between. The CDR3 DNA reads TGTGCCAGCAGTGAGGGCAGGGTCGAGCAGTACTTC. Protein: CASSEGRVEQYF.

This clone has just one count. V usage is TRBV7-2 and J usage is TRBJ1-5; D gene ambiguous. The CDR3 is 14 amino acids. Trimming took off 3 bases at V and 3 bases at J, with 9 bases between the two ends. Germline lookup yields CDR1 SGHTA and CDR2 FQGNSA. The CDR3 loop is CASSLTGYNQPQHF. The CDR3 bases are TGTGCCAGCAGCTTGACGGGGTACAATCAGCCCCAGCATTTT.

The chain couples TRBV9 to TRBJ1-3; no clear D. The CDR3 covers 12 residues. The V gene's germline CDR1 is SGDLS and CDR2 YYNGEE. Deletions cut 1 base from V and 3 bases from J, with 2 bases between. The DNA for the CDR3 is TGTGCCAGCAGCGTATATGGAAACACCATATATTTT. This gives the protein CASSVYGNTIYF.

The chain couples TRBV20-1 to TRBJ1-5; TRBD1 agrees at 7 bases. The CDR3 loop spans 13 amino acids. From germline, CDR1 is DFQATT and CDR2 SNEGSKA (reference sequence). Trimming cost V 3 bases and J 6 bases; bases outside gene matches: 5. The CDR3 sequence: CSASSGTVQPQHF. In nucleotides, the CDR3 is TGCAGTGCTAGTTCCGGGACAGTTCAGCCCCAGCATTTT.

This chain links TRBV3-1 (or the pseudogene TRBV3-2) with TRBJ2-2, with D possibly being TRBD2 (5 bases). This CDR3 has 14 amino acids. The germline V gene encodes CDR1 LGHDT and CDR2 YNNKEL (reference sequence). Trimming removed 4 bases from V and 7 bases from J, with 13 bases in between. This chain's CDR3 is CASSLNPGSGELFF. CDR3 nucleotide sequence: TGTGCCAGCAGCCTCAACCCGGGAAGCGGGGAGCTGTTTTTT.

The chain combines TRBV6-5 with TRBJ2-7; no reliable D call. V was shortened by 7 bases and J by 4 bases, with 8 bases between the two germline ends. CDR1 and CDR2 from the germline V gene are MNHEY and SVGAGI. The CDR3 consists of 11 residues. CDR3 amino acids: CASTNHYEQYF. In DNA, the CDR3 is TGTGCCAGCACCAACCATTACGAGCAGTACTTC.

The J gene is TRBJ2-3, the V gene TRBV11-2; the match to TRBD2 covers 9 bases. J lost 2 bases, V lost 2 bases, and 8 bases had no gene match. The CDR3 runs 17 residues. From germline, CDR1 is SGHAT and CDR2 FQNNGV. As DNA, the CDR3 is TGTGCCAGCAGCTTATCTCTAGCGGGGTCATACACAGATACGCAGTATTTT. Protein sequence: CASSLSLAGSYTDTQYF.

This chain joins TRBV19 and TRBJ1-2, with 7 bases lining up with TRBD1. The germline gives CDR1 LNHDA, CDR2 SQIVND (reference sequence). The CDR3 consists of 15 residues. Trimming cost V 2 bases and J 8 bases; bases outside gene matches: 11. The CDR3 region is CASSIPSQGYGGYTF. CDR3 nucleotides: TGTGCCAGTAGTATACCCTCACAGGGGTACGGGGGCTACACCTTC. Full variable domain (outside the CDR3, taken from reference TRBV19 and TRBJ1-2): DGGITQSPKYLFRKEGQNVTLSCEQNLNHDAMYWYRQDPGQGLRLIYYSQIVNDFQKGDIAEGYSVSREKKESFPLTVTSAQKNPTAFYLCASSIPSQGYGGYTFGSGTRLTVV.

V usage is TRBV9 and J usage is TRBJ1-1; D call uncertain. The CDR3 is 10 amino acids. Germline V CDR1 and CDR2: SGDLS, YYNGEE. V was pared by 4 bases and J by 7 bases, with 5 bases between. CDR3 DNA sequence: TGTGCCAGCAGCTTGGGTGAAGCTTTCTTT. Translation: CASSLGEAFF.

The genes are TRBV19 and TRBJ2-3, with no clear D. Germline V CDR1 and CDR2: LNHDA, SQIVND (reference sequence). The V gene lost 7 bases and the J gene lost 2 bases, with 10 bases spanning the gap. The CDR3 consists of 13 residues. The chain's CDR3 is CASKGYTTDTQYF. DNA for the CDR3: TGTGCCAGTAAGGGCTACACCACAGATACGCAGTATTTT.

The chain employs TRBV5-1 and TRBJ2-5; TRBD1 might be the D (5 bases). The CDR3 consists of 17 residues. V lost 0 bases and J lost 2, with 17 bases in between. Germline loops: CDR1 SGHRS, CDR2 YFSETQ. The CDR3 here is CASSLEQGVPGQETQYF. The CDR3 nucleotides read TGCGCCAGCAGCTTGGAGCAGGGCGTCCCCGGACAAGAGACCCAGTACTTC.

This chain joins TRBV7-2 and TRBJ2-1; D is undetermined. The V end lost 0 bases, the J end lost 4 bases, and 10 bases lay between the germline ends. The CDR3 is 15 amino acids. CDR1 and CDR2 (germline): SGHTA, FQGNSA. DNA of the CDR3: TGTGCCAGCAGCTTAGCACAAACGATATACAATGAGCAGTTCTTC. This sequence encodes CASSLAQTIYNEQFF.

The chain carries TRBV7-2 and TRBJ1-5; D unclear. The V and J ends lost 6 bases and 5 bases respectively, with 11 bases between them. CDR1 is SGHTA and CDR2 is FQGNSA in the germline V gene. This CDR3 comprises 13 residues. CDR3 sequence reads: CASSPDGDQPQHF. The CDR3, as DNA: TGTGCCAGCAGTCCCGACGGTGATCAGCCCCAGCATTTT. The full variable domain, rest sourced from reference TRBV7-2 and TRBJ1-5, is GAGVSQSPSNKVTEKGKDVELRCDPISGHTALYWYRQSLGQGLEFLIYFQGNSAPDKSGLPSDRFSAERTGGSVSTLTIQRTQQEDSAVYLCASSPDGDQPQHFGDGTRLSIL.

This clone was recorded only once. The chain employs TRBV9 and TRBJ1-2; D unresolved. V was clipped by 6 bases and J by 0 bases, with 12 bases between them. The CDR3 runs 14 residues. Germline CDR1 and CDR2: SGDLS and YYNGEE. CDR3: CASTPSETNYGYTF. The CDR3, as DNA: TGTGCCAGCACCCCCAGCGAAACTAACTATGGCTACACCTTC.

J is TRBJ2-3 and V is TRBV7-9; TRBD2 matches 9 bases. This CDR3 spans 15 amino acids. The ends lost 3 bases at V and 5 bases at J; junction bases unmatched: 6. Germline CDR1 and CDR2: SEHNR and FQNEAQ (reference sequence). The CDR3 loop is CASSFGGGVGDTQYF. The DNA for the CDR3 is TGTGCCAGCAGCTTTGGCGGGGGGGTCGGAGATACGCAGTATTTT. Full variable domain (rest looked up from reference TRBV7-9 and TRBJ2-3): DTGVSQNPRHKITKRGQNVTFRCDPISEHNRLYWYRQTLGQGPEFLTYFQNEAQLEKSRLLSDRFSAERPKGSFSTLEIQRTEQGDSAMYLCASSFGGGVGDTQYFGPGTRLTVL.

The rearrangement joins TRBV11-3 to TRBJ2-2, with D possibly TRBD2 on 6 matching bases. The CDR3 is 15 amino acids. With 1 base removed from V and 2 bases from J, the gap between germline ends came to 8 bases. Germline CDR1 reads SGHNT; CDR2 reads YENEEA. The CDR3 bases are TGTGCCAGCAGCTTAGGCGGGGTCAACACCGGGGAGCTGTTTTTT. The encoded protein is CASSLGGVNTGELFF. Looking up the rest from reference TRBV11-3 and TRBJ2-2 gives the full variable domain: EAGVVQSPRYKIIEKKQPVAFWCNPISGHNTLYWYLQNLGQGPELLIRYENEEAVDDSQLPKDRFSAERLKGVDSTLKIQPAELGDSAVYLCASSLGGVNTGELFFGEGSRLTVL.